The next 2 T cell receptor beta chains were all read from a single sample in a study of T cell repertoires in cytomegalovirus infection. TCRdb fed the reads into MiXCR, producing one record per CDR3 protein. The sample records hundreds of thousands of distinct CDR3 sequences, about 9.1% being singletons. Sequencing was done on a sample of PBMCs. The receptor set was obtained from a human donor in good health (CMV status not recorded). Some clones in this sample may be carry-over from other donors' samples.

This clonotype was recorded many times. The CDR3 DNA reads as TGTGCCAGCAGCTTTCCCCAAGAATTCGGTGAGCAGTTCTTC. Residues: CASSFPQEFGEQFF. The V gene is TRBV7-9, the J gene TRBJ2-1; D uncertain. This CDR3 contains 14 residues. Germline-derived CDR1 and CDR2 are SEHNR and FQNEAQ (reference sequence). With 3 bases removed from V and 9 bases from J, the gap between germline ends came to 15 bases. The variable domain in full, with the rest retrieved from reference TRBV7-9 and TRBJ2-1, is DTGVSQNPRHKITKRGQNVTFRCDPISEHNRLYWYRQTLGQGPEFLTYFQNEAQLEKSRLLSDRFSAERPKGSFSTLEIQRTEQGDSAMYLCASSFPQEFGEQFFGPGTRLTVL.

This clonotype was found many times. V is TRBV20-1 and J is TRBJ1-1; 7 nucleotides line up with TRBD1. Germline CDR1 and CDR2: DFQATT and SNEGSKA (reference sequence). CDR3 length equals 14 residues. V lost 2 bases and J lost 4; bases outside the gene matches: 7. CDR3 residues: CSARLGGTVTEAFF. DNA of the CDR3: TGCAGTGCTAGACTGGGGGGGACAGTCACTGAAGCTTTCTTT.